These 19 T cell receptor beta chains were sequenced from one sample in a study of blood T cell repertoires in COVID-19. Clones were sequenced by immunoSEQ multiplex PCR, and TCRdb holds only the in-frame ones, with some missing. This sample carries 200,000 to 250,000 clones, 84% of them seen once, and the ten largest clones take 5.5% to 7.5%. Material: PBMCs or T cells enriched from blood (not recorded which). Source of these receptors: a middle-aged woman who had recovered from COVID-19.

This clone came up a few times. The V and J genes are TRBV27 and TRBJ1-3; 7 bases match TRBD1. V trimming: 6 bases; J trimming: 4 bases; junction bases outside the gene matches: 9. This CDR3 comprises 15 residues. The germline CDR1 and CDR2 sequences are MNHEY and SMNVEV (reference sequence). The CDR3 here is CASSRTGAGGNTIYF. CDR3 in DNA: TGTGCCAGCAGCCGAACAGGGGCGGGAGGAAACACCATATATTTT.

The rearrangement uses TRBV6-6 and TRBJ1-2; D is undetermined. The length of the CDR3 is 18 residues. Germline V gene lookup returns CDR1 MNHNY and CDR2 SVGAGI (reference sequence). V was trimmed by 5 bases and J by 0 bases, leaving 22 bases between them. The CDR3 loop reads CASSPRFFGGRTNYGYTF. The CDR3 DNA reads TGTGCCAGCAGTCCCCGATTTTTCGGAGGGCGGACTAACTATGGCTACACCTTC.

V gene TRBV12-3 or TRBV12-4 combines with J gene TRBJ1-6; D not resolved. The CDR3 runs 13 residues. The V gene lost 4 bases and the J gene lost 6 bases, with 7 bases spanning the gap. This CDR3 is CASSWAGNSPLHF. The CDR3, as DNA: TGTGCCAGCAGTTGGGCCGGTAATTCACCCCTCCACTTT.

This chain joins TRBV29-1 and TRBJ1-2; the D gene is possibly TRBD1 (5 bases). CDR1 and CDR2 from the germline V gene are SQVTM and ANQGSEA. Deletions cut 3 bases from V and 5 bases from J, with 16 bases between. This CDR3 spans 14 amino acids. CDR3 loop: CSVDPGNSVYGYTF. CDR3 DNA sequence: TGCAGCGTTGACCCAGGGAATTCAGTATATGGCTACACCTTC.

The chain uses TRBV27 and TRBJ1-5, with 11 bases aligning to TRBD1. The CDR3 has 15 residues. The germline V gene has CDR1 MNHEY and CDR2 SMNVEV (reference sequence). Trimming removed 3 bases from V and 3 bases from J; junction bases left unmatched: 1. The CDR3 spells CASSLDRGPNQPQHF. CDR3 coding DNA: TGTGCCAGCAGTTTGGACAGGGGGCCCAATCAGCCCCAGCATTTT.

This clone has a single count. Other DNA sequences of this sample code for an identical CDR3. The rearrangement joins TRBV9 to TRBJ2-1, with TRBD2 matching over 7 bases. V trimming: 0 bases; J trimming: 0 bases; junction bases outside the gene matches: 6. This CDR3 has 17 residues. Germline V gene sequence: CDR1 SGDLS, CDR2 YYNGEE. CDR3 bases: TGTGCCAGCAGCGTAGGACTAGCCGCAAGCTCCTACAATGAGCAGTTCTTC. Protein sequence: CASSVGLAASSYNEQFF.

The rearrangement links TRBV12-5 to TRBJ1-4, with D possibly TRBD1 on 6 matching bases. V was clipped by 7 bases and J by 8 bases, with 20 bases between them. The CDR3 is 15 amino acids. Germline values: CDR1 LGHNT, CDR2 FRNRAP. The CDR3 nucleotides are TGTGCTAGTGCCCCCACACAGGGAATAGGGGAAAAACTGTTTTTT. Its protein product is CASAPTQGIGEKLFF.

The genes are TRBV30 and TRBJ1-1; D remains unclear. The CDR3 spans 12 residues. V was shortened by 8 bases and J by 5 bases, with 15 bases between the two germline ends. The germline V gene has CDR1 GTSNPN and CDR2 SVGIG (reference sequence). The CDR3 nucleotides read TGTGCCCGCCAAGGGCGAGGGACTGAAGCTTTCTTT. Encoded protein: CARQGRGTEAFF. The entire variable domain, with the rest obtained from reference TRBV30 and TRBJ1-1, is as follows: SQTIHQWPATLVQPVGSPLSLECTVEGTSNPNLYWYRQAAGRGLQLLFYSVGIGQISSEVPQNLSASRPQDRQFILSSKKLLLSDSGFYLCARQGRGTEAFFGQGTRLTVV.

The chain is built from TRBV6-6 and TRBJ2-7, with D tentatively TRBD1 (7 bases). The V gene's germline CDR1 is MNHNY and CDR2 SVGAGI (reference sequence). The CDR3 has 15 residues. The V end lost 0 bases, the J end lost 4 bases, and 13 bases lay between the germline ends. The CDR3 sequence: CASSYSETGRYEQYF. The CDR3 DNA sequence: TGTGCCAGCAGTTACTCGGAGACAGGGAGGTACGAGCAGTACTTC.

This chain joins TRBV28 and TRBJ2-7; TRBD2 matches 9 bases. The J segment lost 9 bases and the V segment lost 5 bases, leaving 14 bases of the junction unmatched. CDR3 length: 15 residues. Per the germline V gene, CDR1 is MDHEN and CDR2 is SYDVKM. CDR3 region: CASSPRRLAGSRQYF. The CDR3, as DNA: TGTGCCAGCAGTCCCCGGAGGCTAGCGGGAAGTCGGCAGTACTTC. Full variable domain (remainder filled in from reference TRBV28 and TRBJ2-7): DVKVTQSSRYLVKRTGEKVFLECVQDMDHENMFWYRQDPGLGLRLIYFSYDVKMKEKGDIPEGYSVSREKKERFSLILESASTNQTSMYLCASSPRRLAGSRQYFGPGTRLTVT.

DNA of the CDR3: TGTGCCTGGAGCCTCGTTACTCCGGGAAACACCATATATTTT. This sequence encodes CAWSLVTPGNTIYF. The chain uses TRBV30 and TRBJ1-3; D not certain. Trimming left V 3 bases short and J 4 bases short, with 13 bases between. Germline V gene data show CDR1 as GTSNPN and CDR2 as SVGIG (reference sequence). CDR3 length: 14 residues.

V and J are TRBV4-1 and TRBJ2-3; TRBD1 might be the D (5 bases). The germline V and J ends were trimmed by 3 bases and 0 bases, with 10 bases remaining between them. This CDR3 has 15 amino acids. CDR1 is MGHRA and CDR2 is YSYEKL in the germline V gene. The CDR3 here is CASSHLDSSTDTQYF. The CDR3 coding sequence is TGCGCCAGCAGCCACCTAGACAGTAGCACAGATACGCAGTATTTT.

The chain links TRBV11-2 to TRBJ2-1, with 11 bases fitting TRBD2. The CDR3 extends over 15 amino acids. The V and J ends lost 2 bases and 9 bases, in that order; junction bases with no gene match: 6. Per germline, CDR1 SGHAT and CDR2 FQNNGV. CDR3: CASSLLAGGPVEQFF. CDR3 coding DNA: TGTGCCAGCAGCTTATTAGCGGGAGGGCCCGTTGAGCAGTTCTTC.

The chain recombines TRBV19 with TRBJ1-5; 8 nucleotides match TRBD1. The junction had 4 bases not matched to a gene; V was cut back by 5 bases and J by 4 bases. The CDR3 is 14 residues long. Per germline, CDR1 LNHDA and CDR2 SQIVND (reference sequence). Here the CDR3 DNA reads TGTGCCAGTAGTTCCACAGGGGGTAATCAGCCCCAGCATTTT. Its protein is CASSSTGGNQPQHF.

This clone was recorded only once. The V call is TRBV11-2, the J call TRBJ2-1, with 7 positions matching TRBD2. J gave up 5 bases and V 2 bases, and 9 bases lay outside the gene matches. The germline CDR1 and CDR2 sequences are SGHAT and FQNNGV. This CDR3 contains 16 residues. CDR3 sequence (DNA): TGTGCCAGCAGCTTATTGGCGGGAGTGGTGAACAATGAGCAGTTCTTC. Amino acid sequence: CASSLLAGVVNNEQFF.

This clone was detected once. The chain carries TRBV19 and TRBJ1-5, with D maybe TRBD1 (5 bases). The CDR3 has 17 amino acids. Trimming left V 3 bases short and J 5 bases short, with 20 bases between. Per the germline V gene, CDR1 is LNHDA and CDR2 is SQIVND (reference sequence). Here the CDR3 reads CASSIYSGQGLHQPQHF. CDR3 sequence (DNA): TGTGCCAGTAGTATTTATTCAGGGCAGGGTTTACATCAGCCCCAGCATTTT.

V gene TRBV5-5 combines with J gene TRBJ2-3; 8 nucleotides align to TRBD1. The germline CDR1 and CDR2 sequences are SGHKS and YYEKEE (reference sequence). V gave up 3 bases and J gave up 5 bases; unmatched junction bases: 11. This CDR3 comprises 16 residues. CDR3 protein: CASSSIPQGAVDTQYF. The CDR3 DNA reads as TGTGCCAGCAGCTCGATCCCCCAGGGGGCTGTAGATACGCAGTATTTT.

This CDR3 is CASSKQGNTEAFF. The CDR3 nucleotides are TGTGCCAGCAGCAAACAGGGAAACACTGAAGCTTTCTTT. This rearrangement joins TRBV3-1 (or the pseudogene TRBV3-2) to TRBJ1-1; maybe TRBD1 (6 bases). The V gene lost 5 bases and the J gene lost 2 bases, with 9 bases spanning the gap. Germline V lookup: CDR1 LGHDT, CDR2 YNNKEL (reference sequence). This CDR3 has 13 amino acids.

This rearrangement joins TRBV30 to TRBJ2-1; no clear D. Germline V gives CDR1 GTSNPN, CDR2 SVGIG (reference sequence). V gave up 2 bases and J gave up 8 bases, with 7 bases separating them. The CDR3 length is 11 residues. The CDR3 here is CAWSIVDEQFF. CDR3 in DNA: TGTGCCTGGAGTATCGTAGATGAGCAGTTCTTC.